The following is a TCR beta chain sequence with its context. The data originate from a study of brain metastases from non-small cell lung cancer. Some clones are missing from TCRdb's copy, which holds only in-frame ones; the method was immunoSEQ multiplex PCR. The profile covers 2,800 or so clones, with roughly 82% appearing a single time and roughly a sixth taken by the ten largest. The CDR3 consists of 16 residues. V gave up 7 bases and J gave up 4 bases; unmatched junction bases: 13. Germline V gene sequence: CDR1 LNHDA, CDR2 SQIVND (reference sequence). The chain joins TRBV19 to TRBJ2-3; 8 bases line up with TRBD2. The sequenced sample consisted of primary lung tumor tissue. This receptor was taken from a donor at least 40 years old with non-small cell lung cancer. CDR3 loop: CASNDLSGRGADTQYF. CDR3 coding DNA: TGTGCCAGTAACGATCTGAGCGGGAGAGGCGCAGATACGCAGTATTTT.